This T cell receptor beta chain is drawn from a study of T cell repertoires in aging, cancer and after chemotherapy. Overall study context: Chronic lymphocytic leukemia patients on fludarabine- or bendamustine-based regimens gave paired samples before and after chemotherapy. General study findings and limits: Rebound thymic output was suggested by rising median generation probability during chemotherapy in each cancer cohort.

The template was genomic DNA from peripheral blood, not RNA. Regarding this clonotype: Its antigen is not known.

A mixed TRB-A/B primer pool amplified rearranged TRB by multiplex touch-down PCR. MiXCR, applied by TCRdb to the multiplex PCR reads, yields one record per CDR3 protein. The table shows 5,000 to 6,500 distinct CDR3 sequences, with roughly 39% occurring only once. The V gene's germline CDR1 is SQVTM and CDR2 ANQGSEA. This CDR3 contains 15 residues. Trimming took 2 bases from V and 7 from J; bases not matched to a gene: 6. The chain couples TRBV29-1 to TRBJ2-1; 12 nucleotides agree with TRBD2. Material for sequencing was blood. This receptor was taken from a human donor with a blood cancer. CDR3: CSVELFLAGGNEQFF. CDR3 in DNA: TGCAGCGTTGAACTCTTTCTAGCGGGAGGGAATGAGCAGTTCTTC.